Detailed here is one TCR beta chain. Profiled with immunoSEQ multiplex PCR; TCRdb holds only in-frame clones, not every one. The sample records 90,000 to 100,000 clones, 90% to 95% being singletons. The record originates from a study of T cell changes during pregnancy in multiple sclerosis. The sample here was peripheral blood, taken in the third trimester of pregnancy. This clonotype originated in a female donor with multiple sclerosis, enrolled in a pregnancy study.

The chain's CDR3 is CASSAQGAGYTF. CDR3 nucleotides: TGTGCCAGCAGTGCACAGGGGGCTGGCTACACCTTC. The chain employs TRBV2 and TRBJ1-2; 9 bases fit TRBD1. This CDR3 contains 12 residues. With V trimmed by 4 bases and J by 7 bases, 1 base remained unmatched. Germline loops: CDR1 SNHLY, CDR2 FYNNEI.